This T cell receptor (beta chain) appears in the sequencing data of a study of T cell clonotyping in hematopoietic cell transplantation. In the study overall: Pretransplant recipient samples were taken after cytoreduction.

V dropped 1 base and J dropped 8 bases, with 12 bases sitting between them. This CDR3 is 14 amino acids long. The V gene's germline CDR1 is GTSNPN and CDR2 SVGIG (reference sequence). Assay used: immunoSEQ multiplex PCR; TCRdb lists only in-frame clones, some missing. Among tens of thousands of clones listed, about 74% were seen once. Time point described: recipient sample about 28 days before transplant, after cytoreduction. Blood collection times were about day -28 and days 30, 100, 180 posttransplant. Study-wide findings and caveats: Recipient TCR diversity dropped after transplant; expanded clonotypes rose from day 30 to 180.

Comments on this clone: Its specificity is not known.

The genes are TRBV30 and TRBJ1-6; no definite D call. This specimen was peripheral blood mononuclear cells, taken before stem cell transplant. This TCR came from a woman aged 25 to 39 with chronic myeloid leukemia. Some clones in this sample may be carry-over from other donors' samples. As DNA, the CDR3 is TGTGCCTGGAGTGGCGATAGGGTTTATTCACCCCTCCACTTT. It translates to CAWSGDRVYSPLHF.